Listed here are 4 T cell receptor beta chains from one sample, sequenced in a study of blood T cell repertoires in COVID-19. Only in-frame clones appear in the TCRdb table, and some are missing; sequencing was by immunoSEQ multiplex PCR. The profile covers 90,000 to 120,000 clones, with 80% to 85% appearing a single time and approximately 4.1% taken by the ten largest. The source material was peripheral blood. The source of these receptors is a human donor in a cohort sampled during active COVID-19.

The chain has TRBV7-8 and TRBJ2-4; the match to TRBD2 covers 8 bases. CDR1 SGHVS and CDR2 FQNEAQ come from the germline V gene. V was clipped by 6 bases and J by 8 bases; unmatched bases: 6. The CDR3 contains 13 residues. Here the CDR3 DNA reads TGTGCCAGCAGTCTCGGACTAGCTGACATTCAGTACTTC. It specifies CASSLGLADIQYF.

This sequence joins TRBV5-5 and TRBJ2-7, with a tentative D call TRBD2 (6 bases). CDR3 length: 14 amino acids. Trimming took off 2 bases at V and 6 bases at J, with 15 bases between the two ends. CDR1 is SGHKS and CDR2 is YYEKEE in the germline V gene (reference sequence). The CDR3 loop reads CASSLLEGVGEQYF. The CDR3 DNA sequence: TGTGCCAGCAGCTTACTGGAGGGAGTAGGCGAGCAGTACTTC.

The rearrangement uses TRBV9 and TRBJ1-6; 10 bases are shared with TRBD1. CDR3 size: 15 residues. Germline assignment: CDR1 SGDLS and CDR2 YYNGEE. The ends lost 3 bases at V and 7 bases at J; junction bases unmatched: 4. CDR3 protein: CASSEGQGYNSPLHF. In nucleotides, the CDR3 is TGTGCCAGCAGCGAGGGACAGGGGTACAATTCACCCCTCCACTTT.

This rearrangement joins TRBV12-3 or TRBV12-4 to TRBJ2-1; 8 positions agree with TRBD2. CDR3 length equals 13 residues. V lost 6 bases, J lost 2 bases, and 0 bases stayed unmatched. The CDR3 coding sequence is TGTGCCAGCAGCGGGAGGGCCTACAATGAGCAGTTCTTC. Translating gives CASSGRAYNEQFF.